These 18 T cell receptor beta chains were all obtained from the same sample, sequenced in a study of blood T cell repertoires in COVID-19. The protocol was immunoSEQ multiplex PCR, while the TCRdb copy is restricted to in-frame clones and leaves out a portion. The table includes 65,000 or so clones, approximately 78% detected once. Material: peripheral blood. These receptors were obtained from a man older than 75 with acute or convalescent COVID-19.

This chain joins TRBV20-1 and TRBJ1-1, with TRBD1 as a possible D gene (6 bases). Trimming shortened V by 3 bases and J by 9 bases, and 11 bases separated the two germline ends. The CDR3 consists of 11 residues. Per germline, CDR1 DFQATT and CDR2 SNEGSKA (reference sequence). The CDR3: CSASTGKKAFF. The CDR3 coding sequence is TGCAGTGCTAGTACAGGGAAAAAAGCTTTCTTT.

The chain recombines TRBV7-8 with TRBJ1-5; the D gene is possibly TRBD1 (6 bases). V dropped 2 bases and J dropped 6 bases, with 20 bases sitting between them. CDR1 is SGHVS and CDR2 is FQNEAQ in the germline V gene. CDR3 length: 17 residues. This CDR3 is CASSLFRGQASAQPQHF. DNA for the CDR3: TGTGCCAGCAGCTTATTCAGGGGCCAAGCGAGCGCTCAGCCCCAGCATTTT. Complete variable domain (other parts from reference TRBV7-8 and TRBJ1-5): GAGVSQSPRYKVAKRGQDVALRCDPISGHVSLFWYQQALGQGPEFLTYFQNEAQLDKSGLPSDRFFAERPEGSVSTLKIQRTQQEDSAVYLCASSLFRGQASAQPQHFGDGTRLSIL.

The rearrangement links TRBV7-8 to TRBJ2-3, with a weak D call TRBD1 (6 bases). The V gene lost 5 bases and the J gene lost 2 bases, with 14 bases spanning the gap. This CDR3 has 15 residues. From germline, CDR1 is SGHVS and CDR2 FQNEAQ. The DNA of the CDR3 is TGTGCCAGCAGCGACCGGGACATCTTCACAGATACGCAGTATTTT. Protein product: CASSDRDIFTDTQYF.

The rearrangement uses TRBV18 and TRBJ2-1; possible D gene TRBD1, 6 bases. The V and J ends lost 1 base and 15 bases respectively, with 13 bases between them. The CDR3 is 12 amino acids. Germline-derived CDR1 and CDR2 are KGHSH and LQKENI. This chain's CDR3 is CASSPRTDRGFF. The CDR3 coding sequence is TGTGCCAGCTCACCACGGACGGACAGAGGGTTCTTC.

This clone appeared a single time. The chain uses TRBV2 and TRBJ2-1; 8 bases align to TRBD2. The V gene end was trimmed by 6 bases and the J gene end by 4 bases; junction bases not matched to a gene: 14. The CDR3 contains 17 residues. The germline CDR1 and CDR2 sequences are SNHLY and FYNNEI. The CDR3 here is CASSLSGAGVGYNEQFF. CDR3 DNA: TGTGCCAGCAGCCTTAGCGGGGCGGGGGTCGGATACAATGAGCAGTTCTTC.

The chain uses TRBV5-1 and TRBJ2-3; 8 bases align to TRBD1. The CDR3 runs 12 residues. The V segment lost 4 bases and the J segment 9 bases; nucleotides outside the gene matches: 4. Germline CDR1 and CDR2: SGHRS and YFSETQ. In DNA form, the CDR3 reads TGCGCCAGCAGCACGGACAGGGAAACGCAGTATTTT. Protein: CASSTDRETQYF.

The DNA of the CDR3 is TGTGCCAGCTCGGCAGCGGGGGGCCAAGAGACCCAGTACTTC. Translation: CASSAAGGQETQYF. The chain uses TRBV18 and TRBJ2-5, with 9 bases matching TRBD2. The CDR3 loop spans 14 amino acids. CDR1 and CDR2 from the germline V gene are KGHSH and LQKENI. The V and J ends lost 6 bases and 1 base, in that order; junction bases with no gene match: 3. Filled out from reference TRBV18 and TRBJ2-5, the complete variable domain reads NAGVMQNPRHLVRRRGQEARLRCSPMKGHSHVYWYRQLPEEGLKFMVYLQKENIIDESGMPKERFSAEFPKEGPSILRIQQVVRGDSAAYFCASSAAGGQETQYFGPGTRLLVL.

The V and J genes are TRBV12-3 or TRBV12-4 and TRBJ1-4, with unresolved D. V was pared by 3 bases and J by 12 bases, with 14 bases between. The CDR3 is 13 residues long. CDR3 in amino acids: CASSLNEAGELFF. The CDR3 bases are TGTGCCAGCAGTTTGAATGAGGCCGGGGAACTGTTTTTT.

The chain couples TRBV6-2 or TRBV6-3 to TRBJ2-5, with 11 bases that match TRBD1. CDR1 is MNHEY and CDR2 is SVGEGT in the germline V gene. The trim removed 4 bases at V and 5 bases at J, leaving 9 bases unmatched. The length of the CDR3 is 16 residues. The CDR3 coding sequence is TGTGCCAGCAGTTGGGACAGGGGGATCTCTGGGGAGACCCAGTACTTC. Translating gives CASSWDRGISGETQYF.

V gene TRBV5-4 combines with J gene TRBJ2-1; no clear D gene. The CDR3 length is 13 residues. Trimming pared 0 bases from V and 5 bases from J, leaving 6 bases between. Germline CDR1 SGHNT, CDR2 YYREEE (reference sequence). The DNA of the CDR3 is TGTGCCAGCAGCTTGGGTGACAACAATGAGCAGTTCTTC. As protein: CASSLGDNNEQFF. The variable domain in full, with the rest retrieved from reference TRBV5-4 and TRBJ2-1, is ETGVTQSPTHLIKTRGQQVTLRCSSQSGHNTVSWYQQALGQGPQFIFQYYREEENGRGNFPPRFSGLQFPNYSSELNVNALELDDSALYLCASSLGDNNEQFFGPGTRLTVL.

This chain uses TRBV5-1 with TRBJ1-2, with 11 positions matching TRBD1. This CDR3 region has 14 residues. J lost 6 bases, V lost 4 bases, and 5 bases had no gene match. Germline CDR1 SGHRS, CDR2 YFSETQ. The CDR3 region is CASSHGQGAHGYTF. In nucleotides, the CDR3 is TGCGCCAGCAGCCACGGACAGGGGGCCCATGGCTACACCTTC.

This chain joins TRBV4-1 and TRBJ1-4; D perhaps matches TRBD1 (5 bases). Germline CDR1 is MGHRA and CDR2 is YSYEKL. The CDR3 extends over 15 amino acids. V was shortened by 1 base and J by 5 bases, with 11 bases between the two germline ends. The CDR3 DNA follows: TGCGCCAGCAGCCAAGTACGGGGGGACAATGAAAAACTGTTTTTT. It specifies CASSQVRGDNEKLFF.

The genes are TRBV5-1 and TRBJ1-6; possibly TRBD1 for D (6 bases). CDR1 is SGHRS and CDR2 is YFSETQ in the germline V gene. This CDR3 has 16 residues. V lost 4 bases and J 0 bases, leaving 11 bases between the germline ends. The CDR3 spells CASSLQDSSYNSPLHF. The CDR3 bases are TGCGCCAGCAGCCTTCAGGACAGCTCCTATAATTCACCCCTCCACTTT.

V usage is TRBV19 and J usage is TRBJ1-4, with D perhaps TRBD1 (6 bases). Germline lookup yields CDR1 LNHDA and CDR2 SQIVND (reference sequence). The CDR3 contains 15 residues. Trimming left V 4 bases short and J 4 bases short, with 13 bases between. The CDR3, as DNA: TGTGCCAGTAGTAGCGACAGGTCTGATAATGAAAAACTGTTTTTT. Translated: CASSSDRSDNEKLFF.

The J gene is TRBJ2-7, the V gene TRBV5-4; TRBD2 matches 7 bases. CDR3 length equals 13 residues. Germline V gene sequence: CDR1 SGHNT, CDR2 YYREEE (reference sequence). Losses at the gene ends were 4 bases for V and 3 bases for J; bases not matched to a gene: 4. The CDR3 DNA sequence: TGTGCCAGCAGCGCGGGACTACTCTACGAGCAGTACTTC. This gives the protein CASSAGLLYEQYF.

DNA of the CDR3: TGTGCCAGCTCAATCGCCGGGACAGGGGTTTCCAACTATGGCTACACCTTC. It is translated as CASSIAGTGVSNYGYTF. The V gene is TRBV18, the J gene TRBJ1-2, with 10 nucleotides matching TRBD1. The V segment lost 5 bases and the J segment 2 bases; nucleotides outside the gene matches: 11. CDR1 is KGHSH and CDR2 is LQKENI in the germline V gene. The CDR3 consists of 17 residues.

This clone was found once. The chain couples TRBV5-1 to TRBJ1-2; D uncertain. Germline values: CDR1 SGHRS, CDR2 YFSETQ. This CDR3 region has 17 residues. The V end lost 4 bases, the J end lost 0 bases, and 19 bases lay between the germline ends. The CDR3 here is CASSPRVAGEANYGYTF. CDR3 coding DNA: TGCGCCAGCAGCCCGAGGGTTGCTGGGGAAGCTAACTATGGCTACACCTTC. Variable domain in full (rest from reference TRBV5-1 and TRBJ1-2): KAGVTQTPRYLIKTRGQQVTLSCSPISGHRSVSWYQQTPGQGLQFLFEYFSETQRNKGNFPGRFSGRQFSNSRSEMNVSTLELGDSALYLCASSPRVAGEANYGYTFGSGTRLTVV.

This clone was seen more than once but under ten times. The chain has TRBV6-5 and TRBJ1-1; D is unresolved. This CDR3 spans 16 amino acids. Germline V gene sequence: CDR1 MNHEY, CDR2 SVGAGI. Between the trimmed V and J ends, which lost 3 bases and 1 base, there was a span of 15 bases. The CDR3 nucleotides read TGTGCCAGCAGTTATTCCATAACAGCAAAGAACACTGAAGCTTTCTTT. Its protein is CASSYSITAKNTEAFF.